This entry describes one T cell receptor (beta chain). TCRdb keeps only in-frame clones here, not all; method: immunoSEQ multiplex PCR. The sample holds about 2.1 million clones; about 94% are singletons and the top ten take approximately 1.6%. The CDR3 has 12 amino acids. Trimming removed 5 bases at V and 4 bases at J, with 6 bases between. Germline V lookup: CDR1 KGHSH, CDR2 LQKENI. The entry originates in a study of shared clonotypes between healthy human individuals. About the study: Samples came from a couple of female and a few male donors aged 18 to 49.

Naive CD8 isolation took CD45RO-negative cells positively selected for CCR7 and excluded terminally differentiated effector memory CD45RA+ cells. This clonotype originated in a young man in good health. Some clones in this sample may be carry-over from other donors' samples. The sequenced material came from naive CD8+ T cells from PBMCs. The chain links TRBV18 to TRBJ2-1; D unclear. The CDR3 sequence: CASSLGYNEQFF. The CDR3 nucleotides are TGTGCCAGCTCATTGGGGTACAATGAGCAGTTCTTC.